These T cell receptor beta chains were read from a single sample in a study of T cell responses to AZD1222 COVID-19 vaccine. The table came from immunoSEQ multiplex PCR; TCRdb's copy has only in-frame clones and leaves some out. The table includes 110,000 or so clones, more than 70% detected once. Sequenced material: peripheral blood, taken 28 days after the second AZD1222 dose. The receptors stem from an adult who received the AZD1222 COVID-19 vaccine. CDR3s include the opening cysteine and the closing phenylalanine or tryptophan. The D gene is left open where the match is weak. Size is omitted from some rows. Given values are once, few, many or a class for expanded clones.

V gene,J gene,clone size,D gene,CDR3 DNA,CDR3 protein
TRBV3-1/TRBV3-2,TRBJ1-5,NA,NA,TGTGCCAGCAGCCGGGGGGAGGATCAGCCCCAGCATTTT,CASSRGEDQPQHF
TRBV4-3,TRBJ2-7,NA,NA,TGCGCCAGCAGCCAAGTCGGGGTACCCTACGAGCAGTACTTC,CASSQVGVPYEQYF
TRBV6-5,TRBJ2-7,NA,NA,TGTGCCAGCAGTTATCCGGGACGGGAAATCCTCTTC,CASSYPGREILF
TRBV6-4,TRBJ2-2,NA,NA,TGTGCCAGCAGTGAGGGCACCGGGGAGCTGTTTTTT,CASSEGTGELFF
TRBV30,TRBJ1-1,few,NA,TGTGCCTGGAGTGAGGTTCTAGGTGAAGCTTTCTTT,CAWSEVLGEAFF
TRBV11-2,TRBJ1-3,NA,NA,TGTGCCAGCAGCTCTCATTTACTCTCTGGAAACACCATATATTTT,CASSSHLLSGNTIYF
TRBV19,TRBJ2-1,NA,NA,TGTGCCAGTAGCAGGGGCTCCTACAATGAGCAGTTCTTC,CASSRGSYNEQFF
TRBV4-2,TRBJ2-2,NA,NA,TGTGCCAGCAGCCAAGTGGTTGCCACCGGGGAGCTGTTTTTT,CASSQVVATGELFF
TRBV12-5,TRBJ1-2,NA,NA,TGTGCTAGTGGCGACAGTAACTATGGCTACACCTTC,CASGDSNYGYTF
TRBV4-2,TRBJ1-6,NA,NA,TGTGCCAGCAGCCAAGGACAAACGAATTCACCCCTCCACTTT,CASSQGQTNSPLHF
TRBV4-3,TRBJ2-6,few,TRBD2,TGCGCCAGCAGCATAGTGGGACTAGCGGTATTCTCTGGGGCCAACGTCCTGACTTTC,CASSIVGLAVFSGANVLTF
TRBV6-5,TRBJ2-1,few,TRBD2,TGTGCCAGCAGTCCCGAGCGGGACGATGGGAATGAGCAGTTCTTC,CASSPERDDGNEQFF